This TCR beta chain appears in the sequencing data of a study of blood T cells in healthy people across ages. The donors, healthy Caucasians from Russia, were aged roughly 6 to 90. It was with a sample-barcoded 5' primer and a J-beta primer mix that a second PCR of about 7 to 12 cycles was run. Every molecule of cDNA carried a tag from a template-switch adaptor with 12 random nucleotides. TCRdb re-analysed the 5' RACE reads in MiXCR, keeping a single row per CDR3 protein. Of about 1.1 million distinct CDR3 sequences in the sample, more than 30% were seen once. V shed 6 bases and J 0 bases; nucleotides not matched to a gene: 15. CDR3 length: 20 amino acids. The germline V gene has CDR1 SEHNR and CDR2 FQNEAQ (reference sequence).

Sequenced material: blood. This clonotype originated in a man aged 18 to 29 in good health. The chain joins TRBV7-9 to TRBJ2-6; 9 bases align to TRBD1. CDR3 protein: CASSSTLGTGTFSGANVLTF. For the CDR3, the DNA is TGTGCCAGCAGTTCTACACTCGGGACAGGGACCTTCTCTGGGGCCAACGTCCTGACTTTC.